A selection of T cell receptor beta chains follows, all from one sample in a study of T cells expressing NK-cell markers. TCRdb reprocessed the 5' RACE reads and keeps a single row for each CDR3 protein, giving no DNA. The repertoire shows some 410,000 distinct CDR3 sequences; the top ten hold more than 7%. Sequencing used blood T cells: a sorted CD56 or NKG2C T cell subset, CD4+ or CD8+ T cells, or bulk PBMC T cells (not recorded which). These receptors were obtained from a woman between 18 and 70 years old in good health. Both conserved end residues are part of each CDR3.

CDR3 protein: CASSESGQGVQETQYF
J gene: TRBJ2-5
V gene: TRBV25-1

CDR3 protein: CASSPPGLAGAFGYTQYF
J gene: TRBJ2-3
V gene: TRBV18

CDR3 protein: CASSLLGREATGELFF
J gene: TRBJ2-2
V gene: TRBV5-6

CDR3 protein: CSARSRGWYEQYF
J gene: TRBJ2-7
V gene: TRBV20-1

CDR3 protein: CASSLAVGPVGETQYF
J gene: TRBJ2-5
V gene: TRBV12-3/TRBV12-4

CDR3 protein: CSARRAGTAYNEQFF
J gene: TRBJ2-1
V gene: TRBV20-1

CDR3 protein: CASIGVLGSEQYF
J gene: TRBJ2-7
V gene: TRBV6-1

CDR3 protein: CASCRDRATDTQYF
J gene: TRBJ2-3
V gene: TRBV12-3/TRBV12-4

CDR3 protein: CASSASSLAYNEQFF
J gene: TRBJ2-1
V gene: TRBV7-2

CDR3 protein: CSPAAEGNQPQHF
J gene: TRBJ1-5
V gene: TRBV20-1

CDR3 protein: CSARPRDRGLQETQYF
J gene: TRBJ2-5
V gene: TRBV20-1

CDR3 protein: CASAGGAGSEKLFF
J gene: TRBJ1-4
V gene: TRBV6-1

CDR3 protein: CSARPGQLGTGELFF
J gene: TRBJ2-2
V gene: TRBV20-1

CDR3 protein: CASSRPGSSETQYF
J gene: TRBJ2-5
V gene: TRBV5-1

CDR3 protein: CSARIWQGTSYNEQFF
J gene: TRBJ2-1
V gene: TRBV20-1

CDR3 protein: CASSVAPGNYGYTF
J gene: TRBJ1-2
V gene: TRBV9

CDR3 protein: CASSATSGPSTQYF
J gene: TRBJ2-5
V gene: TRBV9

CDR3 protein: CSARTSSGGRLNEQFF
J gene: TRBJ2-1
V gene: TRBV20-1

CDR3 protein: CASTPKQLQRGSGNTIYF
J gene: TRBJ1-3
V gene: TRBV19

CDR3 protein: CASSLSAAAYLGYTF
J gene: TRBJ1-2
V gene: TRBV3-1

CDR3 protein: CASSWRLAGGDEQYF
J gene: TRBJ2-7
V gene: TRBV12-3/TRBV12-4

CDR3 protein: CAWSEDREKEPQHF
J gene: TRBJ1-5
V gene: TRBV30

CDR3 protein: CATSRERAGPTYEQYF
J gene: TRBJ2-7
V gene: TRBV15

CDR3 protein: CASSLRFGSPLHF
J gene: TRBJ1-6
V gene: TRBV11-1

CDR3 protein: CASSQTGRGGADTQYF
J gene: TRBJ2-3
V gene: TRBV4-3

CDR3 protein: CSAIPRGTQPYNEQFF
J gene: TRBJ2-1
V gene: TRBV20-1

CDR3 protein: CASSQSLSEAFF
J gene: TRBJ1-1
V gene: TRBV14

CDR3 protein: CASSQGLAPYEQYF
J gene: TRBJ2-7
V gene: TRBV14

CDR3 protein: CASSPTSRETQYF
J gene: TRBJ2-5
V gene: TRBV18

CDR3 protein: CSAEGRAGTDTQYF
J gene: TRBJ2-3
V gene: TRBV29-1

CDR3 protein: CSARSTGGFRNTEAFF
J gene: TRBJ1-1
V gene: TRBV20-1

CDR3 protein: CASTSGTSGRVGNEQFF
J gene: TRBJ2-1
V gene: TRBV12-3/TRBV12-4

CDR3 protein: CASSLVGGGGYEQYF
J gene: TRBJ2-7
V gene: TRBV7-9

CDR3 protein: CASSPGLGSYEQYF
J gene: TRBJ2-7
V gene: TRBV5-4

CDR3 protein: CSARDQETGPEAFF
J gene: TRBJ1-1
V gene: TRBV20-1

CDR3 protein: CSARQLAGGGDIQYF
J gene: TRBJ2-4
V gene: TRBV20-1

CDR3 protein: CASSLVGRQETQYF
J gene: TRBJ2-5
V gene: TRBV5-6

CDR3 protein: CASSLRASGRAGDYEQYF
J gene: TRBJ2-7
V gene: TRBV28

CDR3 protein: CASSVFGHAGSPLHF
J gene: TRBJ1-6
V gene: TRBV25-1

CDR3 protein: CASSVSSSYEQYF
J gene: TRBJ2-7
V gene: TRBV9

CDR3 protein: CASSVDSNYGYTF
J gene: TRBJ1-2
V gene: TRBV5-1

CDR3 protein: CASSLSRASYEQYF
J gene: TRBJ2-7
V gene: TRBV5-4

CDR3 protein: CSVVWGDHGYTF
J gene: TRBJ1-2
V gene: TRBV29-1

CDR3 protein: CASSFLSFYEQYF
J gene: TRBJ2-7
V gene: TRBV7-2

CDR3 protein: CASSESPSGGTDTQYF
J gene: TRBJ2-3
V gene: TRBV6-1

CDR3 protein: CATSDLLGLLKYF
J gene: TRBJ2-3
V gene: TRBV24-1

CDR3 protein: CASSLAGQGRQFF
J gene: TRBJ2-1
V gene: TRBV7-2

CDR3 protein: CASSFPTGGRDEQFF
J gene: TRBJ2-1
V gene: TRBV7-2

CDR3 protein: CASSVGGENTIYF
J gene: TRBJ1-3
V gene: TRBV9